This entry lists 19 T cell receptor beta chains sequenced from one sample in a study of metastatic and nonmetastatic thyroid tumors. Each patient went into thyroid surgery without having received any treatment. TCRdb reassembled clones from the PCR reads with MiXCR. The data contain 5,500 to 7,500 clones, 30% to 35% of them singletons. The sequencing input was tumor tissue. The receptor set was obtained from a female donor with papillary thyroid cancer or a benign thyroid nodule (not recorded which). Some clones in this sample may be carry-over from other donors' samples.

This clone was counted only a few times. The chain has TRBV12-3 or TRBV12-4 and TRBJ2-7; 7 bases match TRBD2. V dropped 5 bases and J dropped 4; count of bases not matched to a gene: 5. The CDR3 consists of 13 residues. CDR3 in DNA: TGTGCCAGCAGTATGCGGACTAGATACGAGCAGTACTTC. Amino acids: CASSMRTRYEQYF.

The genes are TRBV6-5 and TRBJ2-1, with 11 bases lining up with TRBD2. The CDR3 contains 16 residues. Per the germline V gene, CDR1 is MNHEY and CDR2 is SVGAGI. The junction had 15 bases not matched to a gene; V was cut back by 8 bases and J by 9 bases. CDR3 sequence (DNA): TGTGCCAGCCGTTGGCTAGCGGGAGGTTTTAATGCTGAGCAGTTCTTC. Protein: CASRWLAGGFNAEQFF.

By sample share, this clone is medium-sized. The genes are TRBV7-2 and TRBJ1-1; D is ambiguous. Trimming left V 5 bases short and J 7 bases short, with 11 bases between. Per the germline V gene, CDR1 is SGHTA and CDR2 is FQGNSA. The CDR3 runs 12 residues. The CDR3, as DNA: TGTGCCAGCAGCCTACACGGAGGTGAAGCTTTCTTT. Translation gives CASSLHGGEAFF.

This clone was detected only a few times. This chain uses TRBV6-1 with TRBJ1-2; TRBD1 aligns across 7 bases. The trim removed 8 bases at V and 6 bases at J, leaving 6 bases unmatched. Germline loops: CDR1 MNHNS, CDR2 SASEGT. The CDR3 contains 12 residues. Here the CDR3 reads CASFRQGNGYTF. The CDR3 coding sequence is TGTGCCAGCTTCCGACAGGGAAATGGCTACACCTTC.

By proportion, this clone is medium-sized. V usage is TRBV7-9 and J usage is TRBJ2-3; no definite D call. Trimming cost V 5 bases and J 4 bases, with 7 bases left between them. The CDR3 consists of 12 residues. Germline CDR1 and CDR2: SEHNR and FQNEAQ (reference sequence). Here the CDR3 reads CASSPSADTQYF. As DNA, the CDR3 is TGTGCCAGCAGCCCCTCAGCAGATACGCAGTATTTT.

The CDR3 coding sequence is TGCGCCAGCAGCCAGGTCCCAGCGGGACTAGCGAGCTACAATGAGCAGTTCTTC. Its protein product is CASSQVPAGLASYNEQFF. The chain is built from TRBV4-1 and TRBJ2-1, with TRBD2 matching over 10 bases. CDR3 length: 18 amino acids. Per germline, CDR1 MGHRA and CDR2 YSYEKL. V was pared by 3 bases and J by 3 bases, with 11 bases of the junction left unmatched.

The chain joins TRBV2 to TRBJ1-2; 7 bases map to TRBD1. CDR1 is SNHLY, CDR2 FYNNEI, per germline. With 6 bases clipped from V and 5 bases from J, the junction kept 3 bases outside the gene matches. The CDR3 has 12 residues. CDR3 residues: CASSGDSYGYTF. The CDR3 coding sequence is TGTGCCAGCAGCGGGGACAGTTATGGCTACACCTTC.

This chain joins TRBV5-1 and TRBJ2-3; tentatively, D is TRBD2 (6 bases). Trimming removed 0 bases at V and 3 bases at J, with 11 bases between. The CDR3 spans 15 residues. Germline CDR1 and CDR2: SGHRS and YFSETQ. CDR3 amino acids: CASSLAAGLTDTQYF. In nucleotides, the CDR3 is TGCGCCAGCAGCTTGGCCGCGGGATTAACAGATACGCAGTATTTT.

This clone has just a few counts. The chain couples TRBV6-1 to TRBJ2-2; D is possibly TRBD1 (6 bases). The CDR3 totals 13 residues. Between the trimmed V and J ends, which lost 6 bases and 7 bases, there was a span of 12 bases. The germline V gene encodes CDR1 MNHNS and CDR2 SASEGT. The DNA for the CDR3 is TGTGCCAGCAGCAACAGGGTAAACGGGGAGCTGTTTTTT. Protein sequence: CASSNRVNGELFF.

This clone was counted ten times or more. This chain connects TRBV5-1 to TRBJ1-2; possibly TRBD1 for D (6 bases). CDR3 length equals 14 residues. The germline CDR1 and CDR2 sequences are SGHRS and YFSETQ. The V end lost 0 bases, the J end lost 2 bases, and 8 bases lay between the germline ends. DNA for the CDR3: TGCGCCAGCAGCTTGGACAGGGAAAACTATGGCTACACCTTC. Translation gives CASSLDRENYGYTF.

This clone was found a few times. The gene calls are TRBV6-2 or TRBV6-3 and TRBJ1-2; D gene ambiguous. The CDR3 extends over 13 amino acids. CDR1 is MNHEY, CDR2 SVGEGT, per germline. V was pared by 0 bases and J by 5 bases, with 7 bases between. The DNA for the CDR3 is TGTGCCAGCAGTTACTCTGGAGGGTATGGCTACACCTTC. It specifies CASSYSGGYGYTF.

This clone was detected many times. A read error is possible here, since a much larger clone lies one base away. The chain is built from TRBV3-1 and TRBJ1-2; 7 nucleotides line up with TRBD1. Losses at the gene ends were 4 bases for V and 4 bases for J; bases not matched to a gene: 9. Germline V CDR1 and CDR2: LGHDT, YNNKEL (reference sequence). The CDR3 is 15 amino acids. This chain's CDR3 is CASSRENRGGYGYTF. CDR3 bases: TGTGCCAGCAGCCGAGAGAACAGGGGTGGCTATGGCTACACCTTC.

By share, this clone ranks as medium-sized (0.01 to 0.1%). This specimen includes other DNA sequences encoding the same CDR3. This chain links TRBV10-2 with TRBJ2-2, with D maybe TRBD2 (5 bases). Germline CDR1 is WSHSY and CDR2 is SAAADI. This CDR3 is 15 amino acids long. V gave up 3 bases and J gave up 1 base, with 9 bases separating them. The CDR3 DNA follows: TGCGCCAGCAGTGACGAGGGAGTGAACACCGGGGAGCTGTTTTTT. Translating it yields CASSDEGVNTGELFF.

The CDR3 DNA reads TGTGCCAGCAGCACGCTAGGGGCCTCCTATGGCTACACCTTC. Protein sequence: CASSTLGASYGYTF. The chain joins TRBV5-5 to TRBJ1-2, with TRBD1 as a possible D gene (5 bases). With 4 bases removed from V and 4 bases from J, the gap between germline ends came to 14 bases. The germline CDR1 and CDR2 sequences are SGHKS and YYEKEE (reference sequence). The CDR3 contains 14 residues. Using reference TRBV5-5 and TRBJ1-2 for the parts outside the CDR3, the full variable domain is DAGVTQSPTHLIKTRGQQVTLRCSPISGHKSVSWYQQVLGQGPQFIFQYYEKEERGRGNFPDRFSARQFPNYSSELNVNALLLGDSALYLCASSTLGASYGYTFGSGTRLTVV.

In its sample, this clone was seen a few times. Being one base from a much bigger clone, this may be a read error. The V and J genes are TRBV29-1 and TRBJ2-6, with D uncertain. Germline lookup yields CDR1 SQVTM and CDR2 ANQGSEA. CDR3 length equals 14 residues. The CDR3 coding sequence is TGCGGCGTTGACGGCGCGTCTGGGGCCAACGTCCTGACTTTC. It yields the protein CGVDGASGANVLTF.

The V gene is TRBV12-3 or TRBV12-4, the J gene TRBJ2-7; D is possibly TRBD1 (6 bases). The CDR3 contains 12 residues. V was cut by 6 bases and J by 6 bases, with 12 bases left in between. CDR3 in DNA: TGTGCCAGCAGCCTACAGGGCTCCGAGCAGTACTTC. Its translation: CASSLQGSEQYF.

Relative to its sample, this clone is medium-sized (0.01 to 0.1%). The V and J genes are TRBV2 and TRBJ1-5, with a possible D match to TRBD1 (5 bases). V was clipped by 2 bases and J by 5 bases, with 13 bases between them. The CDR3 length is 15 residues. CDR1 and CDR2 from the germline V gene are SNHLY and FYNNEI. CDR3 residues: CASSERGNVDQPQHF. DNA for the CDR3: TGTGCCAGCAGTGAAAGGGGAAATGTGGATCAGCCCCAGCATTTT.

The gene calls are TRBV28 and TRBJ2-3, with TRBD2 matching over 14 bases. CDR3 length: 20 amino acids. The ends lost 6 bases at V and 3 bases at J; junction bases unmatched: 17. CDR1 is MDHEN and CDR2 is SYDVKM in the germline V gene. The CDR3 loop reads CASSSGLAGVFGRPTDTQYF. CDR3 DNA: TGTGCCAGCAGCTCGGGACTAGCGGGAGTTTTCGGCCGGCCTACAGATACGCAGTATTTT. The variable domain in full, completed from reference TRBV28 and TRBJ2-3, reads DVKVTQSSRYLVKRTGEKVFLECVQDMDHENMFWYRQDPGLGLRLIYFSYDVKMKEKGDIPEGYSVSREKKERFSLILESASTNQTSMYLCASSSGLAGVFGRPTDTQYFGPGTRLTVL.

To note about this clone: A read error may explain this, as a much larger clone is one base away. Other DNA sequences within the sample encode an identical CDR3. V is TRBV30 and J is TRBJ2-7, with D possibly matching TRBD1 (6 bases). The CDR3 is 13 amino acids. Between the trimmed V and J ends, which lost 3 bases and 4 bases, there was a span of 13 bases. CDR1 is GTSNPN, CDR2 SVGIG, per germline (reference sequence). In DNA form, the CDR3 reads TGTGCCTGGAGGCGACAGGAGACATACGAGCAGTACTTC. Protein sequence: CAWRRQETYEQYF. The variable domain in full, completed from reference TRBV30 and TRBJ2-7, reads SQTIHQWPATLVQPVGSPLSLECTVEGTSNPNLYWYRQAAGRGLQLLFYSVGIGQISSEVPQNLSASRPQDRQFILSSKKLLLSDSGFYLCAWRRQETYEQYFGPGTRLTVT.